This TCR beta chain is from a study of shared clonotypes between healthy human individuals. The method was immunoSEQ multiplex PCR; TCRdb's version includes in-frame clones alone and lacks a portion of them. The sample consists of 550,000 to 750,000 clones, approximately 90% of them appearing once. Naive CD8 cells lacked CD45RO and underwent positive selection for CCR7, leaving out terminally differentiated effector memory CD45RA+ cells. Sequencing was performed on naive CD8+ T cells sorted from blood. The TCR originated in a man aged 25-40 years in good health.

The CDR3 coding sequence is TGCAGCGTTGAAGGGACAGGGTACACTGAAGCTTTCTTT. Its protein product is CSVEGTGYTEAFF. The rearrangement joins TRBV29-1 to TRBJ1-1; TRBD1 agrees at 8 bases. The junction had 1 base not matched to a gene; V was cut back by 1 base and J by 3 bases. This CDR3 spans 13 amino acids. CDR1 is SQVTM and CDR2 is ANQGSEA in the germline V gene. Full variable domain (outside the CDR3, taken from reference TRBV29-1 and TRBJ1-1): SAVISQKPSRDICQRGTSLTIQCQVDSQVTMMFWYRQQPGQSLTLIATANQGSEATYESGFVIDKFPISRPNLTFSTLTVSNMSPEDSSIYLCSVEGTGYTEAFFGQGTRLTVV.